What follows are 10 T cell receptor beta chains derived from one specimen sequenced in a study of sequential checkpoint blockade in melanoma. The data were produced by immunoSEQ multiplex PCR, yet TCRdb's version contains in-frame clones alone and is incomplete. This sample has 7,000 or so clones, with approximately 22% found just once. Treatment reported: randomized to nivolumab then ipilimumab (arm A) or the reverse (arm B). The specimen comprised tumor tissue (inferred from file names), sampled from a patient given nivolumab and ipilimumab in sequence. The receptors shown here come from a human donor with melanoma.

This clone was counted at least ten times. The chain's CDR3 is CASSPLRVGTGNTIYF. The CDR3 bases are TGTGCCAGCAGCCCCCTCAGGGTGGGTACTGGAAACACCATATATTTT. The chain has TRBV11-3 and TRBJ1-3, with D tentatively TRBD1 (5 bases). With 5 bases removed from V and 2 bases from J, the gap between germline ends came to 16 bases. Per germline, CDR1 SGHNT and CDR2 YENEEA. The CDR3 spans 16 residues.

The gene calls are TRBV9 and TRBJ1-1; D is unresolved. The CDR3 runs 13 residues. Germline CDR1 reads SGDLS; CDR2 reads YYNGEE. Deletions cut 3 bases from V and 5 bases from J, with 11 bases between. CDR3 region: CASSGTPGTEAFF. The CDR3 nucleotides read TGTGCCAGCAGCGGAACTCCGGGAACTGAAGCTTTCTTT.

The CDR3 DNA follows: TGTGCCAGTAAAGACGGCAGAGACTACGAGCAGTACTTC. Translated, it gives CASKDGRDYEQYF. V is TRBV19 and J is TRBJ2-7; D gene unclear. The CDR3 is 13 amino acids. Per the germline V gene, CDR1 is LNHDA and CDR2 is SQIVND (reference sequence). V lost 7 bases and J lost 3, with 13 bases in between.

This chain joins TRBV15 and TRBJ2-3, with 9 bases aligning to TRBD2. This CDR3 spans 16 amino acids. Germline CDR1 reads LNHNV; CDR2 reads YYDKDF (reference sequence). V lost 5 bases, J lost 1 base, and 7 bases stayed unmatched. In nucleotides, the CDR3 is TGTGCCACCAGCTCGGGACTAGCAGGACGCACAGATACGCAGTATTTT. It codes for CATSSGLAGRTDTQYF.

The genes are TRBV5-1 and TRBJ2-5; TRBD2 matches at 8 bases. Per the germline V gene, CDR1 is SGHRS and CDR2 is YFSETQ. The ends lost 2 bases at V and 4 bases at J; junction bases unmatched: 10. This CDR3 region has 16 residues. CDR3 sequence reads: CASSFGMSGGAETQYF. The CDR3 DNA reads TGCGCCAGCAGCTTCGGAATGAGCGGGGGCGCAGAGACCCAGTACTTC.

Within the sample, this clone is medium-sized. The chain has TRBV19 and TRBJ1-5; a weak D match, TRBD1 (6 bases). This CDR3 spans 17 amino acids. The germline V and J ends were trimmed by 4 bases and 5 bases, with 21 bases remaining between them. The germline CDR1 and CDR2 sequences are LNHDA and SQIVND (reference sequence). The DNA of the CDR3 is TGTGCCAGTAGTAAGCCAACAGGGCCACCCTTTCATCAGCCCCAGCATTTT. Protein: CASSKPTGPPFHQPQHF. Using reference TRBV19 and TRBJ1-5 for the parts outside the CDR3, the full variable domain is DGGITQSPKYLFRKEGQNVTLSCEQNLNHDAMYWYRQDPGQGLRLIYYSQIVNDFQKGDIAEGYSVSREKKESFPLTVTSAQKNPTAFYLCASSKPTGPPFHQPQHFGDGTRLSIL.

The sample holds many counts of this clone. This rearrangement joins TRBV6-8 to TRBJ2-1, with 10 bases lining up with TRBD2. J gave up 7 bases and V 11 bases, and 11 bases lay outside the gene matches. CDR1 is MNHGY and CDR2 is SAAAGT in the germline V gene. CDR3 length: 14 residues. CDR3 bases: TGTGCCGCTCGGGGACTAGCGAGTTTGAATGAGCAGTTCTTC. This gives the protein CAARGLASLNEQFF.

This chain links TRBV5-1 with TRBJ2-7, with 9 bases that match TRBD2. The trim removed 0 bases at V and 0 bases at J, leaving 7 bases unmatched. Looked up from germline, CDR1 is SGHRS and CDR2 is YFSETQ. The CDR3 loop spans 17 amino acids. The CDR3 sequence: CASSLDPSGGNSYEQYF. The CDR3 DNA reads TGCGCCAGCAGCTTGGACCCAAGCGGGGGGAACTCCTACGAGCAGTACTTC.

V usage is TRBV6-8 and J usage is TRBJ2-5; possible D gene TRBD2, 6 bases. This CDR3 is built from 13 residues. V was trimmed by 5 bases and J by 3 bases, leaving 10 bases between them. Germline V gene sequence: CDR1 MNHGY, CDR2 SAAAGT. This CDR3 is CASSRTTKETQYF. The CDR3 nucleotides are TGTGCCAGCAGTCGGACTACTAAAGAGACCCAGTACTTC.

This CDR3 is CASTAGMRTDTQYF. CDR3 DNA: TGTGCCAGCACTGCTGGGATGCGCACAGATACGCAGTATTTT. The chain joins TRBV19 to TRBJ2-3; D gene ambiguous. The length of the CDR3 is 14 residues. Trimming removed 9 bases from V and 1 base from J, with 14 bases in between. The V gene's germline CDR1 is LNHDA and CDR2 SQIVND (reference sequence).